Following are 19 T cell receptor beta chains from one sample sequenced in a study of OX40 agonist ivuxolimab in advanced cancers. Here immunoSEQ multiplex PCR was the method, and the copy in TCRdb shows in-frame clones only, minus some. Of tens of thousands of clones listed, approximately 87% were seen once; the top ten hold about a third. Material: CD4+ or CD8+ T cells sorted from blood, obtained in a trial of the OX40 agonist ivuxolimab. These receptors were collected from an adult with an advanced solid tumor such as melanoma, head and neck, liver or kidney cancer.

The genes are TRBV4-2 and TRBJ2-7, with 9 nucleotides matching TRBD2. Germline V gene lookup returns CDR1 LGHNA and CDR2 YNFKEQ. V trimming: 4 bases; J trimming: 3 bases; junction bases outside the gene matches: 7. This CDR3 contains 15 residues. Here the CDR3 reads CASSPRVAGDYEQYF. CDR3 coding DNA: TGTGCCAGCAGCCCGCGGGTAGCGGGGGACTACGAGCAGTACTTC.

The J gene is TRBJ2-7, the V gene TRBV5-1; D may match TRBD1 or TRBD2 (6 bases each). V gave up 0 bases and J gave up 2 bases, with 15 bases separating them. Germline V gives CDR1 SGHRS, CDR2 YFSETQ. The CDR3 sequence is 16 residues long. The CDR3 loop is CASSLGDAGQTYEQYF. The CDR3, as DNA: TGCGCCAGCAGCTTGGGGGATGCGGGACAAACCTACGAGCAGTACTTC.

Concerning this clone itself: This same CDR3 is encoded by further DNA sequences in the sample. The V and J genes are TRBV29-1 and TRBJ2-1; TRBD1 matches 10 bases. This CDR3 region has 13 residues. Germline values: CDR1 SQVTM, CDR2 ANQGSEA. J lost 4 bases, V lost 3 bases, and 0 bases had no gene match. The DNA for the CDR3 is TGCAGCGTTGAGGGACAGGGGTACAATGAGCAGTTCTTC. Amino acid sequence: CSVEGQGYNEQFF.

The chain is built from TRBV18 and TRBJ2-5; TRBD1 agrees at 8 bases. Germline CDR1 KGHSH, CDR2 LQKENI. V lost 8 bases, J lost 5 bases, and 7 bases stayed unmatched. This CDR3 is built from 13 residues. The CDR3 loop is CASRTGSTETQYF. CDR3 sequence (DNA): TGTGCCAGCCGGACAGGGTCGACGGAGACCCAGTACTTC.

The chain combines TRBV5-4 with TRBJ2-2; D is unresolved. Germline V gene lookup returns CDR1 SGHNT and CDR2 YYREEE (reference sequence). The ends were cut back, 3 bases at V and 7 bases at J, with 13 bases in the middle. The CDR3 runs 14 residues. The CDR3 loop is CASSSPGRNGELFF. CDR3 nucleotide sequence: TGTGCCAGCAGCTCTCCCGGGCGTAACGGGGAGCTGTTTTTT.

The V and J genes are TRBV5-5 and TRBJ1-1; possibly TRBD1 for D (6 bases). The CDR3 is 19 residues long. The germline V gene encodes CDR1 SGHKS and CDR2 YYEKEE (reference sequence). V shed 2 bases and J shed 1 base, with 24 bases lying between them. The CDR3 is CASSLYVLRQERWNTEAFF. The CDR3, as DNA: TGTGCCAGCAGCTTATATGTCCTGAGACAGGAGAGGTGGAACACTGAAGCTTTCTTT.

V and J are TRBV5-1 and TRBJ2-1; D possibly uses TRBD1 or TRBD2 (5 bases each). CDR1 and CDR2 from the germline V gene are SGHRS and YFSETQ. V shed 0 bases and J shed 2 bases, with 24 bases lying between them. This CDR3 region has 20 residues. Written as DNA, the CDR3 is TGCGCCAGCAGCTTGGTGTGGACAAAGGCCTCGATCGGGACCTACAATGAGCAGTTCTTC. Translation: CASSLVWTKASIGTYNEQFF.

This chain joins TRBV5-8 and TRBJ1-2; no clear D. V was shortened by 1 base and J by 7 bases, with 2 bases between the two germline ends. The length of the CDR3 is 10 residues. The germline V gene has CDR1 SGHTS and CDR2 YDEGEE. The CDR3 is CASSLSGYTF. CDR3 in DNA: TGTGCCAGCAGCTTGAGTGGCTACACCTTC.

This chain connects TRBV2 to TRBJ1-2; 10 bases match TRBD1. This CDR3 is built from 15 residues. Germline loops: CDR1 SNHLY, CDR2 FYNNEI. The V and J ends lost 6 bases and 4 bases, in that order; junction bases with no gene match: 8. The CDR3 DNA follows: TGTGCCAGCAGATCGACAGGGGGCATTATCTATGGCTACACCTTC. Protein product: CASRSTGGIIYGYTF.

The chain couples TRBV18 to TRBJ1-3; D unresolved. V dropped 3 bases and J dropped 3 bases, with 15 bases sitting between them. The CDR3 runs to 16 residues. CDR1 and CDR2 (germline): KGHSH, LQKENI. CDR3 in amino acids: CASSPTIDNVGNTIYF. CDR3 nucleotide sequence: TGTGCCAGCTCACCGACCATAGACAATGTTGGAAACACCATATATTTT. The full variable domain, with the rest looked up from reference TRBV18 and TRBJ1-3, is NAGVMQNPRHLVRRRGQEARLRCSPMKGHSHVYWYRQLPEEGLKFMVYLQKENIIDESGMPKERFSAEFPKEGPSILRIQQVVRGDSAAYFCASSPTIDNVGNTIYFGEGSWLTVV.

This chain links TRBV5-1 with TRBJ2-5; D remains ambiguous. Germline lookup yields CDR1 SGHRS and CDR2 YFSETQ. Trimming pared 0 bases from V and 5 bases from J, leaving 11 bases between. The length of the CDR3 is 14 residues. The CDR3 is CASSLAGQLETQYF. For the CDR3, the DNA is TGCGCCAGCAGCTTGGCCGGGCAGCTGGAGACCCAGTACTTC.

Only a few counts were recorded for this clone. The chain is built from TRBV28 and TRBJ2-7; 7 nucleotides align to TRBD1. Germline CDR1 and CDR2: MDHEN and SYDVKM. Unmatched junction bases numbered 3, after V lost 2 bases and J lost 5 bases. The CDR3 has 13 amino acids. CDR3 residues: CASSLRQGHEQYF. Here the CDR3 DNA reads TGTGCCAGCAGTTTAAGACAGGGCCACGAGCAGTACTTC.

There are a few counts of this clone. The J gene is TRBJ1-5, the V gene TRBV12-5; D remains unclear. V shed 4 bases and J shed 7 bases, with 11 bases lying between them. The CDR3 has 13 amino acids. Germline lookup yields CDR1 LGHNT and CDR2 FRNRAP. CDR3 loop: CASGYSGGQPQHF. The CDR3, as DNA: TGTGCTAGTGGTTATAGTGGAGGGCAGCCCCAGCATTTT.

V usage is TRBV7-3 and J usage is TRBJ2-3, with D unclear. From germline, CDR1 is SGHTA and CDR2 FQGTGA. V lost 0 bases to trimming and J lost 5 bases, with 6 bases between them. The CDR3 spans 13 residues. CDR3 sequence (DNA): TGTGCCAGCAGCTTAACGGTGAAAGATACGCAGTATTTT. It codes for CASSLTVKDTQYF.

The J gene is TRBJ2-1, the V gene TRBV11-2; D is undetermined. Germline V gene sequence: CDR1 SGHAT, CDR2 FQNNGV. V was cut by 1 base and J by 7 bases, with 8 bases left in between. The CDR3 sequence is 13 residues long. The CDR3 DNA is TGTGCCAGCAGCTTAGTTTCGGCAAATGAGCAGTTCTTC. Translation gives CASSLVSANEQFF.

The V and J genes are TRBV19 and TRBJ2-7; TRBD1 matches 10 bases. The CDR3 runs to 15 residues. Per the germline V gene, CDR1 is LNHDA and CDR2 is SQIVND (reference sequence). V was pared by 6 bases and J by 3 bases, with 8 bases of the junction left unmatched. CDR3 sequence (DNA): TGTGCCAGTAGCGACTGGGGACAGGGGTACTACGAGCAGTACTTC. It is translated as CASSDWGQGYYEQYF.

The chain recombines TRBV7-3 with TRBJ1-2; the D is unclear. There are 13 residues in the CDR3. Germline lookup yields CDR1 SGHTA and CDR2 FQGTGA. The ends were cut back, 8 bases at V and 4 bases at J, with 14 bases in the middle. CDR3 region: CASYQNPLYGYTF. The CDR3 DNA is TGTGCCAGCTATCAGAACCCCCTCTATGGCTACACCTTC.

V and J are TRBV28 and TRBJ2-3; TRBD1 might be the D (5 bases). Per the germline V gene, CDR1 is MDHEN and CDR2 is SYDVKM. Between the trimmed V and J ends, which lost 6 bases and 2 bases, there was a span of 18 bases. This CDR3 has 16 amino acids. The DNA of the CDR3 is TGTGCCAGCAGCTCGCCAATGGGGCCCTCCACAGATACGCAGTATTTT. Amino acids: CASSSPMGPSTDTQYF.

The V call is TRBV29-1, the J call TRBJ1-2; D is possibly TRBD1 (5 bases). Trimming took off 3 bases at V and 4 bases at J, with 6 bases between the two ends. This CDR3 spans 11 amino acids. Germline-derived CDR1 and CDR2 are SQVTM and ANQGSEA. The DNA for the CDR3 is TGCAGCGTTGACACAGGCTATGGCTACACCTTC. Its protein product is CSVDTGYGYTF.